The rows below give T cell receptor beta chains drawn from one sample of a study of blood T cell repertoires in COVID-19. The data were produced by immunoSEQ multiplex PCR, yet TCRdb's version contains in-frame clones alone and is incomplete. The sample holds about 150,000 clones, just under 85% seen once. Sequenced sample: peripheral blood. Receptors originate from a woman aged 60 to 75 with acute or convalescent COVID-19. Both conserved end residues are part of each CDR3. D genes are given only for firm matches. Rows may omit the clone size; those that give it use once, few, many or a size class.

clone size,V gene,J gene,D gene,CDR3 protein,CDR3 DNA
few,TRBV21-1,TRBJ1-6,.,CASSKEGGDRSAPLHF,TGTGCCAGCAGCAAAGAGGGTGGGGACAGGTCTGCACCCCTCCACTTT
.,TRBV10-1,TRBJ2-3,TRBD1,CASSSGTGGINTQYF,TGCGCCAGCAGCTCCGGGACAGGGGGCATAAATACGCAGTATTTT
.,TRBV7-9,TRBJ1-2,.,CASSQTGANYGYTF,TGTGCCAGCAGCCAGACTGGCGCTAACTATGGCTACACCTTC
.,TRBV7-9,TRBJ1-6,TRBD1,CASSFTGGNNSPLHF,TGTGCCAGCAGCTTTACAGGGGGCAATAATTCACCCCTCCACTTT
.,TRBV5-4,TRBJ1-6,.,CASSLDENTGVPLHF,TGTGCCAGCAGCTTGGATGAAAACACGGGGGTGCCCCTCCACTTT
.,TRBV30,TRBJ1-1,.,CAWSRTTVEAFF,TGTGCCTGGAGCCGAACGACAGTTGAAGCTTTCTTT
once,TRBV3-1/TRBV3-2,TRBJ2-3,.,CASSPYGQYDTQYF,TGTGCCAGCAGCCCTTACGGACAGTACGATACGCAGTATTTT
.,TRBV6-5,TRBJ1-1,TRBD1,CASSLQGAYTEAFF,TGTGCCAGCAGTCTCCAGGGGGCGTATACTGAAGCTTTCTTT
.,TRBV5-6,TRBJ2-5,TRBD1,CASSLRTGSSETQYF,TGTGCCAGCAGCCTACGGACAGGGTCATCGGAGACCCAGTACTTC
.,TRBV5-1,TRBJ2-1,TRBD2,CASRPTSGGPYNEQFF,TGCGCCAGCAGGCCAACTAGCGGGGGGCCCTACAATGAGCAGTTCTTC
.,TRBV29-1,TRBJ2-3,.,CSVELSGTDTQYF,TGCAGCGTTGAACTTTCGGGCACAGATACGCAGTATTTT
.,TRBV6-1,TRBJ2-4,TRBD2,CASSEVRGGKNIQYF,TGTGCCAGCAGTGAAGTTCGCGGGGGGAAAAACATTCAGTACTTC
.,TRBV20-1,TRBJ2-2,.,CSASAVNTGELFF,TGCAGTGCTAGTGCGGTGAACACCGGGGAGCTGTTTTTT
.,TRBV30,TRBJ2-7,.,CAVAGSYEQYF,TGTGCGGTGGCAGGGTCGTACGAGCAGTACTTC
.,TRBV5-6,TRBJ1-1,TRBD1,CASSYTTGYVVEAFF,TGTGCCAGCAGCTATACGACAGGGTATGTCGTTGAAGCTTTCTTT
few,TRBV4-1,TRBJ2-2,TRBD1,CASSHEGAGTGELFF,TGCGCCAGCAGCCATGAGGGGGCGGGCACCGGGGAGCTGTTTTTT
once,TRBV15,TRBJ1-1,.,CATSRDLWGRGEAFF,TGTGCCACCAGCAGAGATCTCTGGGGCAGGGGAGAAGCTTTCTTT
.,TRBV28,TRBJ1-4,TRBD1,CASYNTGVGEKLFF,TGTGCCAGCTATAACACAGGGGTGGGCGAAAAACTGTTTTTT
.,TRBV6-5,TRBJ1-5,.,CASSARGIQPQHF,TGTGCCAGCAGCGCCAGAGGTATCCAGCCCCAGCATTTT
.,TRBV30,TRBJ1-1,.,CAWSLGAPSQLMNTEAFF,TGTGCCTGGAGTCTGGGGGCACCGAGCCAGCTCATGAACACTGAAGCTTTCTTT
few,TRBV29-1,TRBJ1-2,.,CSVGDYYGYTF,TGCAGCGTTGGGGACTACTATGGCTACACCTTC
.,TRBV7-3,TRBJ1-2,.,CASSLNRVSGYTF,TGTGCCAGCAGCTTAAACAGGGTGAGCGGCTACACCTTC
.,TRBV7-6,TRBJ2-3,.,CASSLFAPPAGTDTQYF,TGTGCCAGCAGCTTATTCGCCCCACCTGCAGGCACAGATACGCAGTATTTT
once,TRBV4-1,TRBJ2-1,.,CASSQDSQGTEQFF,TGCGCCAGCAGCCAAGACTCACAGGGAACTGAGCAGTTCTTC
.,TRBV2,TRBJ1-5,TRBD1,CASSIGQGSNQPQHF,TGTGCCAGCAGTATTGGACAGGGTAGCAATCAGCCCCAGCATTTT
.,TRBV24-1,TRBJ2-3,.,CATSDFTGTDTQYF,TGTGCCACCAGTGATTTTACAGGGACAGATACGCAGTATTTT
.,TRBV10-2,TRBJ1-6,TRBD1,CASSPMDRGFLSSPLHF,TGCGCCAGCAGTCCGATGGACAGGGGGTTTCTGTCTTCACCCCTCCACTTT
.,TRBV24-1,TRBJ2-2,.,CATSDPSSGSGELFF,TGTGCCACCAGTGATCCCTCCTCCGGGTCCGGGGAGCTGTTTTTT
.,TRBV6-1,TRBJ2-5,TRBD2,CASSEFAGGGRAQYF,TGTGCCAGCAGTGAATTTGCGGGGGGTGGCAGGGCCCAGTACTTC
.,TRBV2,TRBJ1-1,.,CASSSFEDTEAFF,TGTGCCAGCAGTAGTTTCGAGGACACTGAAGCTTTCTTT
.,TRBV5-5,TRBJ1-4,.,CASSFRGSRNEKLFF,TGTGCCAGCAGCTTTCGAGGCAGTAGGAATGAAAAACTGTTTTTT
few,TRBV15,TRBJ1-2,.,CATSREVGYGYTF,TGTGCCACCAGCAGGGAGGTCGGCTATGGCTACACCTTC
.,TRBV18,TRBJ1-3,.,CASSVETAIGNTIYF,TGTGCCAGCTCAGTGGAGACAGCAATAGGAAACACCATATATTTT
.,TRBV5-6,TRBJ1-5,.,CASSLRYNQPQHF,TGTGCCAGCAGCTTGCGCTACAATCAGCCCCAGCATTTT
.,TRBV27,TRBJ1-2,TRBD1,CASSFSGGDGYTF,TGTGCCAGCAGTTTTTCAGGGGGCGATGGCTACACCTTC
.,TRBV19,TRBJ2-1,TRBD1,CASTQPGQGDNEQFF,TGTGCCAGTACCCAGCCGGGACAGGGGGACAATGAGCAGTTCTTC
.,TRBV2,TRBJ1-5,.,CASSERTLAPQHF,TGTGCCAGCAGTGAACGTACTCTAGCGCCCCAGCATTTT
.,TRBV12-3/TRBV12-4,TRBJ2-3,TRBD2,CASSLKRESSYF,TGTGCCAGCAGTTTAAAGCGGGAGAGTTCGTATTTT
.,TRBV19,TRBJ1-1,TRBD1,CASSQDRDPTEAFF,TGTGCCAGTAGTCAAGACAGGGATCCCACTGAAGCTTTCTTT
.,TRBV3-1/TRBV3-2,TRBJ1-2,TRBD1,CASSQPDRDRGYTF,TGTGCCAGCAGCCAGCCGGACAGGGACAGAGGCTACACCTTC
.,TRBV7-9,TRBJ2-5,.,CASSSDRKAFQETQYF,TGTGCCAGCAGTTCTGACAGGAAGGCGTTCCAAGAGACCCAGTACTTC
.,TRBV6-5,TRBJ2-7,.,CASSQQGGGSYEQYF,TGTGCCAGCAGTCAACAGGGTGGCGGCTCCTACGAGCAGTACTTC
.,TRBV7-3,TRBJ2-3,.,CASSLSPTATDTQYF,TGTGCCAGCAGCTTATCGCCGACTGCCACAGATACGCAGTATTTT
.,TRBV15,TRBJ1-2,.,CATSREKLERSYGYTF,TGTGCCACCAGCAGAGAAAAACTTGAAAGGAGCTATGGCTACACCTTC
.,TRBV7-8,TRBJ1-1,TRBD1,CASSADRGPGAFF,TGTGCCAGCAGCGCAGACAGGGGGCCAGGAGCTTTCTTT
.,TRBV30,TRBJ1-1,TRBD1,CAWSQGASTEAFF,TGTGCCTGGAGTCAGGGGGCGAGCACTGAAGCTTTCTTT
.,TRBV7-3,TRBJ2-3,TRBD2,CASSSGEGNTQYF,TGTGCCAGCAGCTCTGGGGAGGGGAATACGCAGTATTTT
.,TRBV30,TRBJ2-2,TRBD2,CAWSVFGGTGELFF,TGTGCCTGGAGTGTTTTCGGGGGGACCGGGGAGCTGTTTTTT
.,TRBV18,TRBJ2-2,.,CASSPLDTGELFF,TGTGCCAGCTCACCACTCGACACCGGGGAGCTGTTTTTT
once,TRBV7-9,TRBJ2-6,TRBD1,CASSSSNRGTRGGANVLTF,TGTGCCAGCAGCTCTTCTAACAGGGGTACTCGGGGTGGGGCCAACGTCCTGACTTTC
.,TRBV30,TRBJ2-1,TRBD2,CAWSVFSGAYNEQFF,TGTGCCTGGAGTGTATTCAGCGGGGCCTACAATGAGCAGTTCTTC
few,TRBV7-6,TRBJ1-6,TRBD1,CASSLVGTGPWDSPLHF,TGTGCCAGCAGCTTAGTTGGGACAGGGCCTTGGGATTCACCCCTCCACTTT
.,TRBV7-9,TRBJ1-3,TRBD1,CASSFPQGRGNTIYF,TGTGCCAGCAGCTTTCCACAGGGGCGGGGAAACACCATATATTTT
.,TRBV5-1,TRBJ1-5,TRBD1,CASSTGTDNQPQHF,TGCGCCAGCAGCACCGGGACAGACAATCAGCCCCAGCATTTT
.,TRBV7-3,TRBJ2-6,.,CASSLNRVTNVLTF,TGTGCCAGCAGCTTAAACAGGGTCACCAACGTCCTGACTTTC
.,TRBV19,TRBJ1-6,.,CASSILTGRGPLHF,TGTGCCAGTAGTATTTTAACAGGGCGTGGACCCCTCCACTTT
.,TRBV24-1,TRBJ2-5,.,CATSDKRGIWETQYF,TGTGCCACCAGTGATAAAAGGGGGATTTGGGAGACCCAGTACTTC
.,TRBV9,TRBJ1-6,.,CASSVEGVGSPLHF,TGTGCCAGCAGCGTAGAAGGGGTGGGTTCACCCCTCCACTTT